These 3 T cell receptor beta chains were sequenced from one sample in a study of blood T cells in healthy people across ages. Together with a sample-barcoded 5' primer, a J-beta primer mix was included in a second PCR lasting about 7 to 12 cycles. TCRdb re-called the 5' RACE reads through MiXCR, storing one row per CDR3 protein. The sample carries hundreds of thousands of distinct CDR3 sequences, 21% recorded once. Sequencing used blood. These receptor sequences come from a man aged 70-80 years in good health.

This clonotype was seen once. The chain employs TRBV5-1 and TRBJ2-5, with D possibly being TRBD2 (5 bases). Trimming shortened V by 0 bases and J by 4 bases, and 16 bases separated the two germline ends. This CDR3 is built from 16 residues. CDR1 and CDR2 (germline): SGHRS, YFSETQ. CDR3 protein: CASSLAVRGNRETQYF. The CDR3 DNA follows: TGCGCCAGCAGCTTGGCCGTGAGAGGGAACAGAGAGACCCAGTACTTC.

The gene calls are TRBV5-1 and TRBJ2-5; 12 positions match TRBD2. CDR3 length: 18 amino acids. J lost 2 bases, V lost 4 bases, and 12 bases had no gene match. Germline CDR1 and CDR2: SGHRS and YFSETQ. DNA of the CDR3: TGCGCCAGCAGCCGGATAACTAGCGGGAGGCATCTACAAGAGACCCAGTACTTC. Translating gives CASSRITSGRHLQETQYF.

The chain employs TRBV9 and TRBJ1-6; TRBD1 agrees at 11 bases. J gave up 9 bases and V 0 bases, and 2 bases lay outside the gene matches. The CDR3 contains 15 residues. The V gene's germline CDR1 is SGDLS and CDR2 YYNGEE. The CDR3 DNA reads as TGTGCCAGCAGCGTAGGGGGACAGGGGGTTTCACCCCTCCACTTT. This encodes CASSVGGQGVSPLHF. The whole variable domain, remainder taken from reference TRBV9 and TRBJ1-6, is DSGVTQTPKHLITATGQRVTLRCSPRSGDLSVYWYQQSLDQGLQFLIQYYNGEERAKGNILERFSAQQFPDLHSELNLSSLELGDSALYFCASSVGGQGVSPLHFGNGTRLTVT.